This T cell receptor (beta chain) was documented in a study of Ad26.COV2.S vaccination and SARS-CoV-2 variants. Study overall: Intramuscular Ad26.COV2.S at 5x10^10 or 1x10^11 viral particles.

The table came from immunoSEQ multiplex PCR; TCRdb's copy has only in-frame clones and leaves some out. The sample carries hundreds of thousands of clones, 86% recorded once. The sample's treatment: 15 to 20 received Ad26.COV2.S at low or high dose, single or two shots; five or six received placebo; per-sample allocation not given. Samples analyzed were those drawn on day 63 after the first vaccine or placebo injection. For this clone: Its antigen remains unidentified.

Study-level points and caveats: Post-vaccination breadth of spike-specific CD8+ and CD4+ T cell responses was reportedly substantial.

Looked up from germline, CDR1 is LGHDT and CDR2 is YNNKEL (reference sequence). The CDR3 has 14 residues. V lost 0 bases, J lost 6 bases, and 10 bases lay in between. This receptor was identified in a person aged 18 to 59 who received the Ad26.COV2.S COVID-19 vaccine or a placebo. The starting material was peripheral blood, obtained in a trial of Ad26.COV2.S vaccine versus placebo. The genes are TRBV3-1 (or the pseudogene TRBV3-2) and TRBJ2-3; D not resolved. The CDR3 reads CASSQESRKDTQYF. DNA of the CDR3: TGTGCCAGCAGCCAAGAAAGTAGAAAGGATACGCAGTATTTT.